This TCR beta chain came from a study of tumor-infiltrating lymphocytes in localized non-small cell lung cancer. Study-wide background: Patients included smokers and never-smokers with various histologies, some sampled after neoadjuvant chemotherapy. The study's findings and limits: Different pieces of the same tissue went to different assays, confounding technical variation with intratumor heterogeneity.

As for this clone: The antigen is not known.

The protocol was immunoSEQ multiplex PCR, while the TCRdb copy is restricted to in-frame clones and leaves out a portion. The sample carries more than 10,000 clones, roughly 67% recorded once. Specimen: lung tumor tissue. This TCR came from a human donor with non-small cell lung cancer.

CDR3 residues: CASSEGGQRASYEQYF. The CDR3 DNA reads TGTGCCAGCAGTGAGGGAGGACAGAGGGCGTCCTACGAGCAGTACTTC. The chain joins TRBV6-1 to TRBJ2-7, with D perhaps matching TRBD1 or TRBD2 (6 bases each). The CDR3 has 16 amino acids. Germline V gene sequence: CDR1 MNHNS, CDR2 SASEGT. V dropped 3 bases and J dropped 1 base, with 16 bases sitting between them.